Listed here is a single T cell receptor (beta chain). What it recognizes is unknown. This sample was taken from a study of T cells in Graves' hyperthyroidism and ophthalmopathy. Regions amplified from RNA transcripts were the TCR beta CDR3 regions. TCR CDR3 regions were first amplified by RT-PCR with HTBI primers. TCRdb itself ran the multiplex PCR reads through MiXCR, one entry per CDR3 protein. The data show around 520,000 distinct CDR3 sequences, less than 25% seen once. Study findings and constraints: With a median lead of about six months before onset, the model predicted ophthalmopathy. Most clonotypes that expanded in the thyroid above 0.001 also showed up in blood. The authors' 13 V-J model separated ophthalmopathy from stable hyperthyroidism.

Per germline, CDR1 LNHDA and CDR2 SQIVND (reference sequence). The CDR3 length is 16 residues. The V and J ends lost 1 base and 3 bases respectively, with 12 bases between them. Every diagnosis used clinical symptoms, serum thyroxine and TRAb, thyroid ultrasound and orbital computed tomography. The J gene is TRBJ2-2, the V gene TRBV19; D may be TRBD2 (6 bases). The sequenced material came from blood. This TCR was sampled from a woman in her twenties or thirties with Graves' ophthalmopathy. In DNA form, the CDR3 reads TGTGCCAGTAGTATAGTTCCGGGAGCGTACACCGGGGAGCTGTTTTTT. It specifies CASSIVPGAYTGELFF.